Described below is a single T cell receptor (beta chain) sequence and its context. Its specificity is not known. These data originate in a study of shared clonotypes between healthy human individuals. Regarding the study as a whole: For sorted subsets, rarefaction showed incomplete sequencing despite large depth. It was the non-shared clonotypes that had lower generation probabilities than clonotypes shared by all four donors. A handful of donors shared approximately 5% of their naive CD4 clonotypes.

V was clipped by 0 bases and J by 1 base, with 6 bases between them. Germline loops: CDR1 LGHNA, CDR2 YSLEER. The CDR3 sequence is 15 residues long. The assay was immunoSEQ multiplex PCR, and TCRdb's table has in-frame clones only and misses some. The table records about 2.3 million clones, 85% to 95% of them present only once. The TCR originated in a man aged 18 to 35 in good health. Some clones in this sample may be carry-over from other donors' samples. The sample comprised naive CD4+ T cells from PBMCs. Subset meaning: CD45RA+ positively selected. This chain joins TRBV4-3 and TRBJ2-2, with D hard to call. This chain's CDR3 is CASSQEAVNTGELFF. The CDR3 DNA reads TGCGCCAGCAGCCAAGAGGCGGTGAACACCGGGGAGCTGTTTTTT.